Listed below are T cell receptor beta chains from one sample, sequenced in a study of CD8+CD57+ T cells in acquired aplastic anemia. TCRdb passed the reads through MiXCR, listing each CDR3 protein once. The repertoire holds some 150,000 distinct CDR3 sequences, around 75% seen once, with 35% to 50% in the top ten. Material for sequencing was sorted CD4+, CD8+, or CD8+CD57+ T cells (not recorded which) from PBMCs. The receptors derive from a human donor with aplastic anemia. Both conserved end residues are part of each CDR3. Each record gives: J gene, D gene, V gene, CDR3 protein. The D gene is left open where the match is weak.

J gene: TRBJ1-2; D gene: TRBD1; V gene: TRBV24-1; CDR3 protein: CATSDTGQGSSYGYTF
J gene: TRBJ2-1; D gene: .; V gene: TRBV20-1; CDR3 protein: CSASGLWRGDNEQFF
J gene: TRBJ2-5; D gene: TRBD2; V gene: TRBV20-1; CDR3 protein: CSAEGTSGAETQYF
J gene: TRBJ2-5; D gene: TRBD1; V gene: TRBV7-2; CDR3 protein: CATTQGAEETQYF
J gene: TRBJ1-2; D gene: .; V gene: TRBV10-3; CDR3 protein: CAISSQETSGNYGYTF
J gene: TRBJ1-3; D gene: .; V gene: TRBV19; CDR3 protein: CASSMTDKRRDTIYF
J gene: TRBJ2-7; D gene: TRBD1; V gene: TRBV20-1; CDR3 protein: CSAEDRGREQYF
J gene: TRBJ2-7; D gene: .; V gene: TRBV12-3/TRBV12-4; CDR3 protein: CASSLARLSQGEQYF
J gene: TRBJ1-6; D gene: TRBD1; V gene: TRBV7-8; CDR3 protein: CASSQLTGAYNSPLHF
J gene: TRBJ2-7; D gene: .; V gene: TRBV6-9; CDR3 protein: CASSYSRNSYEQYF
J gene: TRBJ2-1; D gene: .; V gene: TRBV25-1; CDR3 protein: CASSVVHNEQFF
J gene: TRBJ1-1; D gene: .; V gene: TRBV10-3; CDR3 protein: CAISGAGSGGTEAFF
J gene: TRBJ1-2; D gene: .; V gene: TRBV10-2; CDR3 protein: CASSESGRGLHGYTF
J gene: TRBJ1-2; D gene: .; V gene: TRBV10-3; CDR3 protein: CAISESMRANYGYTF
J gene: TRBJ2-7; D gene: .; V gene: TRBV7-9; CDR3 protein: CASSLVGGDNTYEQYF
J gene: TRBJ2-2; D gene: .; V gene: TRBV4-3; CDR3 protein: CASSQDPQGPITGELFF
J gene: TRBJ2-2; D gene: TRBD1; V gene: TRBV25-1; CDR3 protein: CATRGDRGYSGELFF
J gene: TRBJ1-1; D gene: .; V gene: TRBV11-2; CDR3 protein: CASSLVLGGNTEAFF
J gene: TRBJ1-5; D gene: .; V gene: TRBV5-4; CDR3 protein: CASSLGGVPNQPQHF
J gene: TRBJ1-2; D gene: TRBD1; V gene: TRBV29-1; CDR3 protein: CSVRDSNYGYTF